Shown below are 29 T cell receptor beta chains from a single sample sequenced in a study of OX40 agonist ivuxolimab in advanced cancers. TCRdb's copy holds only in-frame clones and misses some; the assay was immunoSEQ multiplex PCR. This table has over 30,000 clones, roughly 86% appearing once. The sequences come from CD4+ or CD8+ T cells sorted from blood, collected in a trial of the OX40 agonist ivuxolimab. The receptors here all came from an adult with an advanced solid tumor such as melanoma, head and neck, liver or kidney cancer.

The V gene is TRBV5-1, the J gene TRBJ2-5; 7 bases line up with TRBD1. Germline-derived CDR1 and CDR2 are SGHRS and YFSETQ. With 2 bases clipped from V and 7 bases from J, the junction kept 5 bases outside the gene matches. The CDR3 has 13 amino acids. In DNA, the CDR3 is TGCGCCAGCAGCTTAACAGGGGAAGGGACCCAGTACTTC. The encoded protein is CASSLTGEGTQYF.

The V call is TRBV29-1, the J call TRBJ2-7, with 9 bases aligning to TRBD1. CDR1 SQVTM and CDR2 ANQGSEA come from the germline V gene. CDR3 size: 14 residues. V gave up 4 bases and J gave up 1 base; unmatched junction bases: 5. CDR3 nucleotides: TGCAGCGTTGTGGACAGGGGAAGATCCTACGAGCAGTACTTC. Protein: CSVVDRGRSYEQYF.

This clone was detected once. Written as DNA, the CDR3 is TGTGCCGCCCAAGTCAACTATGGCTACACCTTC. It codes for CAAQVNYGYTF. V and J are TRBV6-5 and TRBJ1-2; the D is unclear. CDR1 is MNHEY, CDR2 SVGAGI, per germline. There are 11 residues in the CDR3. V was clipped by 11 bases and J by 2 bases, with 9 bases between them.

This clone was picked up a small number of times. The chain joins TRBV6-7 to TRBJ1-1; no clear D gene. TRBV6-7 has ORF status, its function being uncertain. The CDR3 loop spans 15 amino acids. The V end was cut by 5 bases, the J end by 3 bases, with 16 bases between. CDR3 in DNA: TGTGCCAGCAGTCGTGCGGGGTCTGGGGACACTGAAGCTTTCTTT. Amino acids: CASSRAGSGDTEAFF.

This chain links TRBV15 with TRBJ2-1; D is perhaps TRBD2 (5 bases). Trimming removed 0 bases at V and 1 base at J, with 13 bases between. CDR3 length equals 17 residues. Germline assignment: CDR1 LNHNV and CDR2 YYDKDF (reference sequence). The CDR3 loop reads CATSRDFPSGSYNEQFF. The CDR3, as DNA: TGTGCCACCAGCAGAGATTTCCCCAGCGGTTCCTACAATGAGCAGTTCTTC.

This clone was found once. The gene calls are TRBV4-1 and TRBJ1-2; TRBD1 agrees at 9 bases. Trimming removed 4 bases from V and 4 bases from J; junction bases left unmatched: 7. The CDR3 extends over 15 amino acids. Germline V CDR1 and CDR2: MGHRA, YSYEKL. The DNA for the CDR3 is TGCGCCAGCAGCCCGACAGGGGGTACTGGCTATGGCTACACCTTC. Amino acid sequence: CASSPTGGTGYGYTF.

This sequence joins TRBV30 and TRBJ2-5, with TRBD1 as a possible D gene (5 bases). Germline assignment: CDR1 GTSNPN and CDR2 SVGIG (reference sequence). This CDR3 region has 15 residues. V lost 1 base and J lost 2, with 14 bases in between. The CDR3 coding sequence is TGTGCCTGGAGTGCCCCCGTCAGGGAACAAGAGACCCAGTACTTC. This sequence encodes CAWSAPVREQETQYF. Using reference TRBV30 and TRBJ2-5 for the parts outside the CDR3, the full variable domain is SQTIHQWPATLVQPVGSPLSLECTVEGTSNPNLYWYRQAAGRGLQLLFYSVGIGQISSEVPQNLSASRPQDRQFILSSKKLLLSDSGFYLCAWSAPVREQETQYFGPGTRLLVL.

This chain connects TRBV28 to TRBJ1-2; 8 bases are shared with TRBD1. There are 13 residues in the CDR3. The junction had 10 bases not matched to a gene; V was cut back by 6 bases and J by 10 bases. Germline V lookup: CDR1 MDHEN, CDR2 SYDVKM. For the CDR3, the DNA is TGTGCCAGCAGCCTAGGACAGGGAAGGGCCTACACCTTC. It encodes CASSLGQGRAYTF.

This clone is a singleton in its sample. CDR3 sequence reads: CASRGEVRYNEQFF. DNA for the CDR3: TGTGCCAGCCGAGGGGAGGTCCGATACAATGAGCAGTTCTTC. The J gene is TRBJ2-1, the V gene TRBV6-1, with a possible D match to TRBD2 (6 bases). Germline CDR1 reads MNHNS; CDR2 reads SASEGT. The CDR3 is 14 residues long. The V gene lost 8 bases and the J gene lost 4 bases, with 15 bases spanning the gap.

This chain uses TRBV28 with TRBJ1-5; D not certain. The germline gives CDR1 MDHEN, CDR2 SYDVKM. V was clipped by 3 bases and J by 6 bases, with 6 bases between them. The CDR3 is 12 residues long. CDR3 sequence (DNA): TGTGCCAGCAGTTTTTTAGGTCAGCCCCAGCATTTT. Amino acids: CASSFLGQPQHF.

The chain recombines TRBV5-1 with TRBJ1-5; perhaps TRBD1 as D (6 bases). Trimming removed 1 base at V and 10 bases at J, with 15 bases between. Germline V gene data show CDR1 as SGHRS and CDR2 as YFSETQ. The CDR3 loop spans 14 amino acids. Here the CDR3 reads CASSLTGPAGPQHF. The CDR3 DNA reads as TGCGCCAGCAGCTTGACAGGGCCCGCTGGTCCCCAGCATTTT.

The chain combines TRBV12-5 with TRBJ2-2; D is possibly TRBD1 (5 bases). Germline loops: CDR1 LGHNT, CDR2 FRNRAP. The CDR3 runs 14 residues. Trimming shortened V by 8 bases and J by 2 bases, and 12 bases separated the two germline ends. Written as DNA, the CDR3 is TGTGCTAGTACCGCAGGGATAAACACCGGGGAGCTGTTTTTT. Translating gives CASTAGINTGELFF.

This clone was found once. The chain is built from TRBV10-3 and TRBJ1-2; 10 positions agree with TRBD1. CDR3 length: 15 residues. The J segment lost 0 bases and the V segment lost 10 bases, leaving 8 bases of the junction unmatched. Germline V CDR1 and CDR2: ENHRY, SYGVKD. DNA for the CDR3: TGTGCCACCAGACAGGGGGCGCTAGCTAACTATGGCTACACCTTC. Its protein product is CATRQGALANYGYTF.

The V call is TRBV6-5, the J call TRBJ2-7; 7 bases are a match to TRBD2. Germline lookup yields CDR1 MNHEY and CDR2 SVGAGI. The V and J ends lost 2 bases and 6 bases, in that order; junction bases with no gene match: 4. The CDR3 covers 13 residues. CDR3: CASSYGGGGEQYF. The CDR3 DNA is TGTGCCAGCAGTTACGGGGGGGGAGGCGAGCAGTACTTC.

CDR3 region: CASSKEGTGDEQYF. The CDR3 nucleotides read TGTGCCAGCAGCAAAGAAGGGACAGGGGATGAGCAGTACTTC. This chain connects TRBV21-1 to TRBJ2-7; no check of the table's D call, TRBD1, against the DNA was made. TRBV21-1 is designated a pseudogene. CDR3 length equals 14 residues.

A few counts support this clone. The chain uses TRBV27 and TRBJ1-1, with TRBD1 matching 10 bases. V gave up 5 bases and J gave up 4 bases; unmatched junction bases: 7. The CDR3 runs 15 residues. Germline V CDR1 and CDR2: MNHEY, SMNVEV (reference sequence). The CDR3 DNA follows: TGTGCCAGCAGTCTGGGACAGGGGAGGTTCACTGAAGCTTTCTTT. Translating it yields CASSLGQGRFTEAFF.

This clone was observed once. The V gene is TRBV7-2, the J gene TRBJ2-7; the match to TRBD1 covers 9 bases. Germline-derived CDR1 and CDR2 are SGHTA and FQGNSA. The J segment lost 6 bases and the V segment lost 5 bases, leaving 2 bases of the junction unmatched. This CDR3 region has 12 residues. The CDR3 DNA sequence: TGTGCCAGCAGCCGGACAGGGGCCGAGCAGTACTTC. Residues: CASSRTGAEQYF.

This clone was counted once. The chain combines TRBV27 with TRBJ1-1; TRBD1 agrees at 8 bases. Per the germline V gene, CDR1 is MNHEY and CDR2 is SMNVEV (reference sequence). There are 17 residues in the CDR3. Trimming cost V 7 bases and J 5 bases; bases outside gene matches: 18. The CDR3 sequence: CASKSNGPGGKGTEAFF. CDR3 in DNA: TGTGCCAGCAAGAGTAATGGGCCAGGGGGCAAGGGAACTGAAGCTTTCTTT.

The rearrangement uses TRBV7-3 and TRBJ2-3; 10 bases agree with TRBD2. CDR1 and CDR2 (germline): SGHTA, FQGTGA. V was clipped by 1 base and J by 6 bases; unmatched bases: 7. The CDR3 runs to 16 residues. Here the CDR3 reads CASSLISGRLGDTQYF. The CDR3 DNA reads TGTGCCAGCAGCTTAATTAGCGGGAGGTTAGGGGATACGCAGTATTTT.

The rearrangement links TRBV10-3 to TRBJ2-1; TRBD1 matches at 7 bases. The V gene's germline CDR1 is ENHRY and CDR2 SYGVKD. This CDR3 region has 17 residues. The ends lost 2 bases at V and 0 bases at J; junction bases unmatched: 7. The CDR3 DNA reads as TGTGCCATCAGTGAGCCAGGACAGGCCGACTCCTACAATGAGCAGTTCTTC. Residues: CAISEPGQADSYNEQFF.

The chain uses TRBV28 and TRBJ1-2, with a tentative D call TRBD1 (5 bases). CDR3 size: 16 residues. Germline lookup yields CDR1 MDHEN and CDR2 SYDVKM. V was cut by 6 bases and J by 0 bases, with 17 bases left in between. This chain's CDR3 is CASSPTRGTTNYGYTF. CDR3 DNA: TGTGCCAGCAGCCCCACCCGGGGGACCACTAACTATGGCTACACCTTC.

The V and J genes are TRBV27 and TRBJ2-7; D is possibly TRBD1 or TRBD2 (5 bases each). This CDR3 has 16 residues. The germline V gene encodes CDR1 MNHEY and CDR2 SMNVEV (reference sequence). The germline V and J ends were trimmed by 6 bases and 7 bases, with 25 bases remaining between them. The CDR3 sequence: CASRRTPGQGMREQYF. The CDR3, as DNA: TGTGCCAGCAGGAGGACCCCGGGGCAGGGCATGAGAGAGCAGTACTTC.

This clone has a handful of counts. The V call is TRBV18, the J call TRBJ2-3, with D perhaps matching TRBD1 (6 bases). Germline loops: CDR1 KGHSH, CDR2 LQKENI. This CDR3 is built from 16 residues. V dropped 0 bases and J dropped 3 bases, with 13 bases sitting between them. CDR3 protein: CASSPPSGGLTDTQYF. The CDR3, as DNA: TGTGCCAGCTCACCACCGTCTGGGGGCCTTACAGATACGCAGTATTTT.

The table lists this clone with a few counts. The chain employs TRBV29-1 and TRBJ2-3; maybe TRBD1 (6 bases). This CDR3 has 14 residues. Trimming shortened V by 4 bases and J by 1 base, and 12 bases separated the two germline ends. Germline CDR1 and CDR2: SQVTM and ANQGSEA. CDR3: CSVGGGKGTDTQYF. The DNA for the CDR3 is TGCAGCGTTGGAGGGGGTAAAGGCACAGATACGCAGTATTTT.

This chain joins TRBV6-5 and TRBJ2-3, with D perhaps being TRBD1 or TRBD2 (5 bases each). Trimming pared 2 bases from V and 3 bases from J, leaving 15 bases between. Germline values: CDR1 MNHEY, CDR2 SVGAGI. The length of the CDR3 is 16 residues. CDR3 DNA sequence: TGTGCCAGCAGTTACCCCGGGACCCCGATGACAGATACGCAGTATTTT. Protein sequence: CASSYPGTPMTDTQYF.

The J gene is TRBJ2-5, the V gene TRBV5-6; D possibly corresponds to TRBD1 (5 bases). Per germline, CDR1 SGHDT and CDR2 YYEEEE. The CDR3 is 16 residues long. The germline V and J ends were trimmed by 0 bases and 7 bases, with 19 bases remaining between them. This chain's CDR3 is CASSLGGIQGLGTQYF. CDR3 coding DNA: TGTGCCAGCAGCTTGGGTGGCATTCAGGGTTTAGGGACCCAGTACTTC.

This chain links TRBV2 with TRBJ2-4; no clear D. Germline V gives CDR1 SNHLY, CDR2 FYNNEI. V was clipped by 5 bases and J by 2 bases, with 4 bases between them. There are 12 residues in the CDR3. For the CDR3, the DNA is TGTGCCAGCAGTAGCTCCAAAAACATTCAGTACTTC. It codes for CASSSSKNIQYF. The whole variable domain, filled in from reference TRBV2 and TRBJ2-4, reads EPEVTQTPSHQVTQMGQEVILRCVPISNHLYFYWYRQILGQKVEFLVSFYNNEISEKSEIFDDQFSVERPDGSNFTLKIRSTKLEDSAMYFCASSSSKNIQYFGAGTRLSVL.

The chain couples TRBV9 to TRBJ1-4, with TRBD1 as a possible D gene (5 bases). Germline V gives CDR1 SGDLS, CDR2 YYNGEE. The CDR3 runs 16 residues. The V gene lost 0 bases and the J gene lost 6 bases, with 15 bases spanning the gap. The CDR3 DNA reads TGTGCCAGCAGCGTAGGGCCGGGGCCGCGTTATGAAAAACTGTTTTTT. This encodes CASSVGPGPRYEKLFF.

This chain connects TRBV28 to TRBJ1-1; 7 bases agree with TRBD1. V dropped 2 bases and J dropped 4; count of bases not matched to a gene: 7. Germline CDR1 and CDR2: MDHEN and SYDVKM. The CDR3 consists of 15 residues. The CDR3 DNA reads TGTGCCAGCAGTTTAGTAGGGACAGTTGTCACTGAAGCTTTCTTT. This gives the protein CASSLVGTVVTEAFF.